This entry features one TCR beta chain sequence. Method: immunoSEQ multiplex PCR; TCRdb's copy keeps in-frame clones and lacks some. The sample includes 150,000 to 200,000 clones, roughly 80% of them seen just once. This sample stems from a study of blood T cell repertoires in COVID-19. This CDR3 is 13 amino acids long. V gave up 2 bases and J gave up 8 bases, with 13 bases separating them. Germline loops: CDR1 SQVTM, CDR2 ANQGSEA. The specimen sequenced was PBMCs or T cells enriched from blood (not recorded which). The chain links TRBV29-1 to TRBJ2-1; the D gene is possibly TRBD1 (6 bases). The TCR was taken from a man aged 50 or older who had recovered from COVID-19. This CDR3 reads CSVEPGAIYEQFF. CDR3 nucleotide sequence: TGCAGCGTTGAACCAGGGGCTATCTATGAGCAGTTCTTC.